A single T cell receptor beta chain is shown here with its context. Antigen specificity is unknown. V trimming: 3 bases; J trimming: 0 bases; junction bases outside the gene matches: 6. CDR3 length: 19 residues. Germline loops: CDR1 MNHEY, CDR2 SMNVEV (reference sequence). TCRdb reprocessed the reads via MiXCR and lists one record per CDR3 protein. This sample carries roughly 860,000 distinct CDR3 sequences, about 31% of them seen once, and the ten largest clones take about an eighth. This specimen comes from a study of T cell repertoires in cytomegalovirus infection. Across the whole study: CMV epitopes used comprised recently identified HLA-C-restricted ones and well-studied HLA-B-restricted ones.

Study-wide results and caveats: Totalled public TCR beta family frequency picked out people who carried CMV plus the relevant HLA. Across the ex vivo response, the dominant clonotypes were HLA-C-restricted CMV-specific TCR beta clonotypes.

The chain is built from TRBV27 and TRBJ2-6; 12 bases align to TRBD2. The TCR comes from a human donor in good health (CMV status not recorded). Some clones in this sample may be carry-over from other donors' samples. The sample consisted of cultured CD8+ T cells from PBMCs, taken from culture after CMV antigen stimulation. This chain's CDR3 is CASSFLTSGRPSGANVLTF. The CDR3 bases are TGTGCCAGCAGTTTCCTGACTAGCGGGAGACCCTCTGGGGCCAACGTCCTGACTTTC.